This entry features one T cell receptor (beta chain) sequence. Its antigen is not yet known. The record has no base qualities; no much larger clone is one base away. Sequences SEHNR (CDR1) and FQNEAQ (CDR2) are obtained from the germline V gene (reference sequence). The CDR3 spans 12 residues, from the cysteine through the phenylalanine. CDR3 DNA only is kept here, 36 bases in frame from base 1. The V and J ends are trimmed by 5 bases and 6 bases, leaving 10 bases between them. Using the deep immunoSEQ assay, TCR CDR3 regions were amplified from genomic DNA by multiplex PCR. For each cell subset, the extracted genomic DNA was distributed evenly across all wells of several immunoSEQ 96-well plates, and each plate served as one replicate. For sorted subsets, each replicate PCR was loaded with 200 ng genomic DNA, equivalent to 25,000 to 35,000 T cell genomes. Purified libraries were quantified with a Qubit 3.0 fluorometer, sized on a Bioanalyzer 2100, and re-quantified with the KAPA Library Quantification kit. A separate single-read 150-cycle Illumina NextSeq 550 flow cell was used to sequence each immunoSEQ 96-well plate. In the paper's pipeline: Because the immunoSEQ output held only junctional sequences and lacked quality scores, the filtering could not match the filtering applied to full-length reads. Sequences were annotated with PyIR, a Python wrapper for IgBLAST v1.9, using IMGT germline references to assign V/J genes and CDR3. Reads were filtered out if the reads had weak V/J assignments (E-value above 1e-6), no CDR3, stop codons, out-of-frame junctions, or ambiguous translated residues. V3J clonotypes were defined by identical inferred V gene, J gene, and CDR3 amino acid sequence. The percentage overlap between two repertoires was calculated by dividing the number of shared unique clonotypes by the size of the smaller repertoire. Three approaches were used to assess repertoire richness: RTK rarefaction, the Chao1 estimator, and Recon v2.1 estimates of unobserved clonotypes. Generation probabilities for all TCRbeta clonotypes obtained by the gDNA method from four donors were computed using OLGA. TCRdb took this table from immuneACCESS and kept in-frame rearrangements with V and J called. Such tables lack part of the clones; where checked against another copy, unresolved V genes explain under half of the gap, and the rest is unexplained. V and J calls and clone size come straight from that table; D and trimming were deduced from the DNA. The sample table contains some 320,000 clones; only one count was recorded for around 86% of them. Of the sample, 15% to 20% falls within the top ten clones.

The data derive from a study of shared clonotypes between healthy human individuals (dated by TCRdb to about 2020). The study in broad terms: A few men and two women, aged 18 to 49 years, made up the cohort. For each donor, CD4 naive and CD4 memory were each given three plates, CD8 naive was given two plates, and CD8 memory was given one plate. Blood TCR repertoires of roughly 5 healthy adults were deeply sequenced to estimate repertoire size and the extent of clonotype sharing between individuals. To increase sequencing depth and limit assay-specific biases, TCR repertoire library preparation and sequencing were carried out by different laboratories using diverse techniques. Leukapheresis yielded between about 0.85 and 10 billion PBMCs per donor.

Study-wide conclusions, independent of this receptor: Incomplete sequencing was indicated by rarefaction of sorted-subset datasets, despite the large sequencing depth. Naive subsets generally had larger estimated clonotype richness than memory subsets. The genetic and exposure-history diversity represented was limited by the small number of donors. Sampling was restricted to blood, and TCR repertoires in tissues likely differ from the TCR repertoires found in blood. Across a handful of donors, roughly 5.1% of naive CD4, approximately 4% of naive CD8, under 2.5% of memory CD4, and 0.4% to 0.45% of memory CD8 clonotypes were shared. Pairwise subsampling led to the expectation that sequencing depth would affect the degree of clonotype sharing among donors. Higher generation probabilities were observed for clonotypes shared by all four sorted-subset donors than for non-shared clonotypes.

Donors were healthy HIV-negative adults with no recently reported acute infections or vaccinations. Every donor was a Caucasian adult residing in Nashville, Tennessee, USA. CD8 memory samples were composed of magnetically selected CD45RO+ cells combined with CCR7-negative CD45RA+ effector memory (TemRA) cells. After blood collection by leukapheresis, PBMCs were isolated using Ficoll-Histopaque density gradient centrifugation and then cryopreserved in the vapor phase of liquid nitrogen. Analytical flow cytometry was used to check the purity and quantity of each magnetically sorted T cell population. Genomic DNA was isolated from every sorted fraction and measured by UV absorbance on a Nanodrop 2000c.

The chain was built from TRBV7-9 and TRBJ1-1; the D gene identity is not certain. The sequencing input was memory CD8+ T cells sorted from blood. The sample's cell subset or site, from its label and the paper: CD45RO+ cells pooled with CCR7-negative TemRA cells. This TCR came from a man aged 18 to 35 in good health. The CDR3 region: CASSHPRAEAFF. The nucleotide sequence reads as follows: TGTGCCAGCAGCCACCCTCGCGCTGAAGCTTTCTTT. Beyond the CDR3, the reference TRBV7-9 and TRBJ1-1 genes provide the residues; the full variable domain reads: DTGVSQNPRHKITKRGQNVTFRCDPISEHNRLYWYRQTLGQGPEFLTYFQNEAQLEKSRLLSDRFSAERPKGSFSTLEIQRTEQGDSAMYLCASSHPRAEAFFGQGTRLTVV.